The present TCR beta chain was sequenced within a study of CD8 T cells in ankylosing spondylitis. The study, taken as a whole, reports: Within ankylosing spondylitis blood, a TCR beta motif made up of roughly eight highly homologous variants appeared to be characteristic. Researchers reportedly found disease-linked clones significantly enriched in matched ankylosing spondylitis synovial fluid.

TCRdb used MiXCR to reprocess the 5' RACE reads, holding one entry per CDR3 protein. The table shows roughly 700,000 distinct CDR3 sequences, with under 20% occurring only once. Germline V lookup: CDR1 LNHDA, CDR2 SQIVND (reference sequence). V shed 3 bases and J shed 0 bases, with 9 bases lying between them. This CDR3 contains 15 residues. Comment on this clonotype: Its specificity is unknown.

The receptor was isolated from a male donor with ankylosing spondylitis. The chain links TRBV19 to TRBJ2-1; D call uncertain. The sample taken for sequencing was blood, either unsorted or a sorted T cell fraction (not recorded which). The CDR3 spells CASSMGRGSYNEQFF. CDR3 sequence (DNA): TGTGCCAGTAGTATGGGCCGAGGCTCCTACAATGAGCAGTTCTTC.